Given below is one T cell receptor (beta chain) in context. The antigen is unknown. Sequencing was performed with immunoSEQ multiplex PCR; in TCRdb, only in-frame clones are kept and a portion is missing. Of about 3,300 clones in the sample, around four fifths were seen once. This record comes from a study of lymphopenia after photon versus proton radiotherapy. The study's findings and limits: In patients who died, overall survival fell as post-nadir TCR diversity dropped more. Under photons, naive T cells and diversity fell while effector/memory populations rose. After lymphocyte nadir, photon-treated repertoires showed oligoclonal expansion, especially CD8+ Temra.

Specimen: peripheral blood, collected from a patient treated with proton-based radiotherapy. This clonotype was sampled from a man aged 80 or over with esophageal cancer.

The CDR3 reads CASSSRVGRVNNEQFF. The DNA of the CDR3 is TGTGCCAGCAGCTCACGGGTAGGAAGGGTCAACAATGAGCAGTTCTTC. V usage is TRBV7-3 and J usage is TRBJ2-1; D remains unclear. Trimming cost V 4 bases and J 5 bases, with 18 bases left between them. Germline assignment: CDR1 SGHTA and CDR2 FQGTGA. This CDR3 contains 16 residues.